This TCR beta chain comes out of a study of T cells in Graves' hyperthyroidism and ophthalmopathy. Across the study: Pretreatment peripheral blood was obtained at initial diagnosis.

Trimming removed 3 bases at V and 4 bases at J, with 12 bases between. The V gene's germline CDR1 is MGHRA and CDR2 YSYEKL. This CDR3 contains 14 residues. The study included ophthalmopathy patients with Clinical Activity Score at least 3, NOSPECS grade at least 4 and duration under 3 months. The study, taken as a whole, reports: The majority of expanded thyroid clonotypes above 0.001 also appeared in blood.

The source material, RNA transcripts, was used to amplify TCR beta CDR3 regions. The HTBI primer set drove a first-round RT-PCR of the TCR CDR3. From the multiplex PCR reads, TCRdb called clonotypes with MiXCR, one entry per CDR3 protein. Among roughly 520,000 distinct CDR3 sequences listed, approximately 24% were seen once. Details on this clonotype: As yet, its antigen is unknown.

The chain couples TRBV4-1 to TRBJ1-2, with D possibly being TRBD1 (6 bases). The sequenced sample consisted of blood. The receptor's source is a woman in her thirties with Graves' ophthalmopathy. CDR3 protein: CASSHRDNSYGYTF. CDR3 sequence (DNA): TGCGCCAGCAGCCACCGGGACAATAGCTATGGCTACACCTTC.